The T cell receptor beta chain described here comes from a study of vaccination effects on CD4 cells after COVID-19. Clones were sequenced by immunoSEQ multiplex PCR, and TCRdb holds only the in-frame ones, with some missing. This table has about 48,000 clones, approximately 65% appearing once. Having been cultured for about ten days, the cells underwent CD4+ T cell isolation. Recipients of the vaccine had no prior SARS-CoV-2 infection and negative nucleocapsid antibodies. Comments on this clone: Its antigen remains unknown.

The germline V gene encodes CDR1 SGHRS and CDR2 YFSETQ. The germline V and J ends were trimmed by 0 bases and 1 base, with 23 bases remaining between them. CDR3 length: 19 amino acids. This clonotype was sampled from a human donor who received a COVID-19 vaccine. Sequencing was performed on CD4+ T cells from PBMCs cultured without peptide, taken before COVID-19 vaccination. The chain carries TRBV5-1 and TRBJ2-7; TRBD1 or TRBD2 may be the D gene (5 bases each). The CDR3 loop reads CASSLAPAPGREPSYEQYF. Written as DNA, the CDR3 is TGCGCCAGCAGCTTGGCCCCCGCCCCTGGCAGGGAGCCATCCTACGAGCAGTACTTC.